Each of the 18 T cell receptor beta chains below was sequenced from the same sample in a study of blood T cell repertoires in COVID-19. Here immunoSEQ multiplex PCR was the method, and the copy in TCRdb shows in-frame clones only, minus some. The data contain around 78,000 clones, roughly 80% of them seen just once; the ten biggest clones take up roughly a sixth. Sequenced sample: peripheral blood. The origin of the receptors is a human donor in a cohort sampled during active COVID-19.

The rearrangement links TRBV5-1 to TRBJ2-5; TRBD2 is a possible D gene (5 bases). V lost 0 bases to trimming and J lost 0 bases, with 9 bases between them. CDR1 is SGHRS and CDR2 is YFSETQ in the germline V gene. The CDR3 is 15 residues long. The CDR3 reads CASSLVLANQETQYF. The DNA for the CDR3 is TGCGCCAGCAGCTTGGTGCTAGCCAACCAAGAGACCCAGTACTTC.

This clone has a handful of counts. The V and J genes are TRBV13 and TRBJ2-7; the D gene is possibly TRBD1 (6 bases). This CDR3 contains 14 residues. The V gene's germline CDR1 is PRHDT and CDR2 FYEKMQ (reference sequence). Between the trimmed V and J ends, which lost 5 bases and 6 bases, there was a span of 17 bases. CDR3 nucleotide sequence: TGTGCCAGCAGCACACAAGAAACAGGGTCCGAGCAGTACTTC. Protein sequence: CASSTQETGSEQYF. Drawing the rest from reference TRBV13 and TRBJ2-7, the complete variable domain is AAGVIQSPRHLIKEKRETATLKCYPIPRHDTVYWYQQGPGQDPQFLISFYEKMQSDKGSIPDRFSAQQFSDYHSELNMSSLELGDSALYFCASSTQETGSEQYFGPGTRLTVT.

The genes are TRBV6-6 and TRBJ2-7; 7 positions agree with TRBD1. V shed 0 bases and J 3 bases; nucleotides not matched to a gene: 8. Germline V gene data show CDR1 as MNHNY and CDR2 as SVGAGI (reference sequence). This CDR3 has 16 amino acids. As DNA, the CDR3 is TGTGCCAGCAGTTACTCAGTTAGGGACAGATTCTACGAGCAGTACTTC. The encoded protein is CASSYSVRDRFYEQYF.

The sample holds one count of this clone. The chain combines TRBV21-1 with TRBJ2-3; TRBD2 is taken as the D call from the table, unchecked against the DNA. TRBV21-1 is flagged as a pseudogene. This CDR3 region has 16 residues. CDR3 in DNA: TGTGCCAGCAGCAATAAGGGGGGGCCGAGCACAGATACGCAGTATTTT. This translates into CASSNKGGPSTDTQYF.

The chain has TRBV10-2 and TRBJ2-1; 9 positions match TRBD2. The J segment lost 7 bases and the V segment lost 6 bases, leaving 4 bases of the junction unmatched. This CDR3 has 13 residues. The germline V gene encodes CDR1 WSHSY and CDR2 SAAADI. CDR3 amino acids: CASRGTSRNEQFF. The CDR3 region has the DNA TGCGCCAGCAGAGGGACTAGCCGGAATGAGCAGTTCTTC.

The gene calls are TRBV12-3 or TRBV12-4 and TRBJ1-3; D possibly corresponds to TRBD1 (5 bases). The V end lost 8 bases, the J end lost 3 bases, and 8 bases lay between the germline ends. The CDR3 covers 12 residues. For the CDR3, the DNA is TGTGCCAGCCGGACACTTGGAAACACCATATATTTT. It encodes CASRTLGNTIYF.

The chain is built from TRBV11-3 and TRBJ2-5; TRBD1 might be the D (6 bases). This CDR3 contains 15 residues. V lost 4 bases, J lost 5 bases, and 17 bases lay in between. The germline V gene encodes CDR1 SGHNT and CDR2 YENEEA. The CDR3 region is CASSYGGGGLETQYF. As DNA, the CDR3 is TGTGCCAGCAGCTACGGTGGGGGCGGGTTGGAGACCCAGTACTTC.

This clone was seen once. The CDR3 bases are TGTGCCAGCAGTTATACAGCAACTAATGAAAAACTGTTTTTT. Protein product: CASSYTATNEKLFF. The J gene is TRBJ1-4, the V gene TRBV6-5; D is unclear. Germline values: CDR1 MNHEY, CDR2 SVGAGI. This CDR3 is 14 amino acids long. Trimming shortened V by 3 bases and J by 0 bases, and 5 bases separated the two germline ends.

The J gene is TRBJ1-5, the V gene TRBV2; the match to TRBD1 covers 7 bases. Germline V gives CDR1 SNHLY, CDR2 FYNNEI. The ends lost 5 bases at V and 0 bases at J; junction bases unmatched: 4. The CDR3 length is 15 residues. CDR3 amino acids: CASSKDRPSNQPQHF. CDR3 in DNA: TGTGCCAGCAGTAAGGACAGGCCTAGCAATCAGCCCCAGCATTTT.

This chain connects TRBV11-2 to TRBJ1-1; TRBD1 matches 8 bases. V dropped 7 bases and J dropped 5; count of bases not matched to a gene: 12. This CDR3 comprises 15 residues. Germline CDR1 SGHAT, CDR2 FQNNGV. DNA of the CDR3: TGTGCCAGCACCCCAATGGGGCAGGGGGCTACTGAAGCTTTCTTT. The encoded protein is CASTPMGQGATEAFF.

The chain combines TRBV3-1 (or the pseudogene TRBV3-2) with TRBJ2-5, with D possibly matching TRBD2 (6 bases). Per the germline V gene, CDR1 is LGHDT and CDR2 is YNNKEL (reference sequence). The CDR3 has 12 residues. Deletions cut 4 bases from V and 9 bases from J, with 12 bases between. The CDR3 loop is CASSLPPGAQYF. DNA for the CDR3: TGTGCCAGCAGCCTCCCTCCGGGGGCCCAGTACTTC.

The V and J genes are TRBV5-8 and TRBJ1-1, with D uncertain. V was clipped by 2 bases and J by 5 bases, with 7 bases between them. Germline loops: CDR1 SGHTS, CDR2 YDEGEE. There are 12 residues in the CDR3. The CDR3 region is CASSFAGTEAFF. The DNA of the CDR3 is TGTGCCAGCAGCTTCGCGGGAACTGAAGCTTTCTTT.

There are a few counts of this clone. This chain uses TRBV4-1 with TRBJ2-6; possible D gene TRBD2, 5 bases. The length of the CDR3 is 16 residues. V lost 4 bases and J lost 0, with 10 bases in between. Germline V gene lookup returns CDR1 MGHRA and CDR2 YSYEKL. The CDR3 reads CASSLGLLSGANVLTF. CDR3 bases: TGCGCCAGCAGCCTCGGACTGCTCTCTGGGGCCAACGTCCTGACTTTC.

This chain joins TRBV7-2 and TRBJ1-5; D gene uncertain. CDR3 length: 14 residues. The germline V and J ends were trimmed by 2 bases and 7 bases, with 12 bases remaining between them. Germline CDR1 reads SGHTA; CDR2 reads FQGNSA. The CDR3 nucleotides read TGTGCCAGCAGCTTAAACGGGATGAGGCAGCCCCAGCATTTT. It is translated as CASSLNGMRQPQHF.

The V gene is TRBV19, the J gene TRBJ1-1; tentative D call: TRBD1 (5 bases). This CDR3 is 13 amino acids long. V gave up 6 bases and J gave up 5 bases, with 13 bases separating them. Germline lookup yields CDR1 LNHDA and CDR2 SQIVND (reference sequence). This CDR3 is CASSRAGSTEAFF. The CDR3 region has the DNA TGTGCCAGTAGCAGAGCAGGGTCTACTGAAGCTTTCTTT.

This clone has just a few counts. The J gene is TRBJ1-1, the V gene TRBV4-1; D remains unclear. The V end lost 0 bases, the J end lost 0 bases, and 5 bases lay between the germline ends. Germline V gene sequence: CDR1 MGHRA, CDR2 YSYEKL. The CDR3 spans 14 residues. In DNA form, the CDR3 reads TGCGCCAGCAGCCAAGATCCTATGAACACTGAAGCTTTCTTT. Encoded protein: CASSQDPMNTEAFF.

The V and J genes are TRBV3-1 (or the pseudogene TRBV3-2) and TRBJ2-1, with D uncertain. V lost 3 bases and J lost 9, with 9 bases in between. The CDR3 totals 12 residues. Germline V gene lookup returns CDR1 LGHDT and CDR2 YNNKEL (reference sequence). The CDR3 region has the DNA TGTGCCAGCAGCCAGTTGGTGAGTGAGCAGTTCTTC. It encodes CASSQLVSEQFF.

This chain connects TRBV5-1 to TRBJ1-1; no clear D. In germline, CDR1 is SGHRS, CDR2 YFSETQ. This CDR3 has 15 amino acids. The ends were cut back, 0 bases at V and 1 base at J, with 10 bases in the middle. CDR3 bases: TGCGCCAGCAGCTTGGCGGGCGGGGAGAACACTGAAGCTTTCTTT. Translation: CASSLAGGENTEAFF.